Listed here is a single T cell receptor beta chain. The data stem from a study of T cell changes during pregnancy in multiple sclerosis. Sequenced by immunoSEQ multiplex PCR; TCRdb stores in-frame clones only, minus some. This table holds approximately 50,000 clones, roughly 95% found once. Germline CDR1 SGHAT, CDR2 FQNNGV. The CDR3 totals 16 residues. V was shortened by 0 bases and J by 0 bases, with 11 bases between the two germline ends. This TCR was recovered from a female donor with multiple sclerosis, enrolled in a pregnancy study. The input for sequencing was CD4+ T cells from peripheral blood mononuclear cells, taken in the third trimester of pregnancy. The chain couples TRBV11-2 to TRBJ1-2; D unclear. CDR3 sequence: CASSLESWRANYGYTF. DNA for the CDR3: TGTGCCAGCAGCTTAGAGTCCTGGCGGGCTAACTATGGCTACACCTTC.